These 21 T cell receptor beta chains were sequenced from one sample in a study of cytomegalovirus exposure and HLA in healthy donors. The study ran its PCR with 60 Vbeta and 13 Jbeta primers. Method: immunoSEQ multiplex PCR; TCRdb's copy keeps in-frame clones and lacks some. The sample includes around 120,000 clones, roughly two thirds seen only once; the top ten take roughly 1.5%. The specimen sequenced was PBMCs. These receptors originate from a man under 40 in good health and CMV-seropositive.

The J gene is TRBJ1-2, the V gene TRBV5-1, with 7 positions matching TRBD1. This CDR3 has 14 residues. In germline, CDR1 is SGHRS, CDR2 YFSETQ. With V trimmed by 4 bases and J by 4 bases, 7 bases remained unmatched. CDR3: CASSRPDRTYGYTF. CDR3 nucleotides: TGCGCCAGCAGCCGCCCGGACAGGACCTATGGCTACACCTTC.

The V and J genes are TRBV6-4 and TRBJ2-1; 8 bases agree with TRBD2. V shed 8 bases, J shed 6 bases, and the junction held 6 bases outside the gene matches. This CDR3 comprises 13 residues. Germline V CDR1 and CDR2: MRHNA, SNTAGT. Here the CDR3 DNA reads TGTGCCAGCGGCGGGACTAGTCGCAATGAGCAGTTCTTC. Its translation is CASGGTSRNEQFF.

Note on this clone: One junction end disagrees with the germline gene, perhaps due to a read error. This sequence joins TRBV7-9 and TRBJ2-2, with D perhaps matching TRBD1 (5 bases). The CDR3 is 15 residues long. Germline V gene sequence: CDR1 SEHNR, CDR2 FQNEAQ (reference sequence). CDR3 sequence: CSSSLLPRDTGELFF. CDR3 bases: TGTTCCAGCAGTCTTCTCCCCAGGGACACCGGGGAGCTGTTTTTT.

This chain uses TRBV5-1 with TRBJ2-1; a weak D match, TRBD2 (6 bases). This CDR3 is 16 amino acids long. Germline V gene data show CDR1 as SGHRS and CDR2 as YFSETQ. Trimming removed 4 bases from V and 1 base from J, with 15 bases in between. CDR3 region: CASSPSREQSYNEQFF. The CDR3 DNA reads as TGCGCCAGCAGCCCCTCCCGGGAGCAATCCTACAATGAGCAGTTCTTC.

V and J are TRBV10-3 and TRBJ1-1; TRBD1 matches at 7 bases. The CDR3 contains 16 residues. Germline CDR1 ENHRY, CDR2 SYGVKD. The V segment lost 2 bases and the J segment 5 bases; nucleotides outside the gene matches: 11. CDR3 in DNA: TGTGCCATCAGTGAGAGAACAGGGGTAGGGAAAACTGAAGCTTTCTTT. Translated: CAISERTGVGKTEAFF.

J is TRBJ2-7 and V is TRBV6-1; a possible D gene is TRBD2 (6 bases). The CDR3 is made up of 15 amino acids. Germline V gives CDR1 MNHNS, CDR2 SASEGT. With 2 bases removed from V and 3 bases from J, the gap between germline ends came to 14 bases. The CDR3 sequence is CASSEFLGGIYEQYF. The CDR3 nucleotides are TGTGCCAGCAGTGAATTTCTGGGGGGTATCTACGAGCAGTACTTC.

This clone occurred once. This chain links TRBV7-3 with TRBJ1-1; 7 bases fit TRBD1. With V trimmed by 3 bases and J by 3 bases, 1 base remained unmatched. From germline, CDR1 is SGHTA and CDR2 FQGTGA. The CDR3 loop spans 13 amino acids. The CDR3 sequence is CASSFGQDTEAFF. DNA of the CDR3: TGTGCCAGCAGCTTTGGACAGGACACTGAAGCTTTCTTT.

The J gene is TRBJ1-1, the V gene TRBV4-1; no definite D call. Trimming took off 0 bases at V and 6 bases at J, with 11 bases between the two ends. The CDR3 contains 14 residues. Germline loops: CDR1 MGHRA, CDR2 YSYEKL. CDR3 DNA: TGCGCCAGCAGCCAAGAGGGCTACGGGGCTGAAGCTTTCTTT. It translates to CASSQEGYGAEAFF.

CDR3 nucleotides: TGTGCCAGCAGCACCGGGACTAGCGCCTACAATGAGCAGTTCTTC. Translating gives CASSTGTSAYNEQFF. The chain uses TRBV5-4 and TRBJ2-1; 10 nucleotides match TRBD2. J gave up 2 bases and V 4 bases, and 3 bases lay outside the gene matches. The CDR3 runs to 15 residues. In germline, CDR1 is SGHNT, CDR2 YYREEE (reference sequence).

CDR3 DNA sequence: TGCGCCAGCAGCCAAGAAGGAGGGGCGGGAAGACCCTACGAGCAGTACTTC. Translated: CASSQEGGAGRPYEQYF. The gene calls are TRBV4-1 and TRBJ2-7, with a weak D call TRBD2 (6 bases). Trimming shortened V by 0 bases and J by 2 bases, and 17 bases separated the two germline ends. The CDR3 totals 17 residues. Germline values: CDR1 MGHRA, CDR2 YSYEKL.

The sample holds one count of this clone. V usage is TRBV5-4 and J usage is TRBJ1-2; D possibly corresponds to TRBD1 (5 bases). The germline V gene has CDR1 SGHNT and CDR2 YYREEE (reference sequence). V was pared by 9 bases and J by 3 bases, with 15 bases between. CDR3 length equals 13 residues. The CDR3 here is CAIRGIGDYGYTF. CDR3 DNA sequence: TGTGCCATTCGGGGGATTGGAGACTATGGCTACACCTTC.

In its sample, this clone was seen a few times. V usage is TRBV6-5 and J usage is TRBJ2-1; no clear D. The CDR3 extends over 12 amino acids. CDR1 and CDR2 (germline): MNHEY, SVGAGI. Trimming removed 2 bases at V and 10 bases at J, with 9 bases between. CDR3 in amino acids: CASSYLSGEQFF. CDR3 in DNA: TGTGCCAGCAGTTACCTATCCGGGGAGCAGTTCTTC.

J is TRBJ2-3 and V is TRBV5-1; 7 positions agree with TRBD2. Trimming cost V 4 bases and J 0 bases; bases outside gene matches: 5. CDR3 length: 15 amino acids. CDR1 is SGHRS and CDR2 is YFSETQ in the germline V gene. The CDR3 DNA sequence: TGCGCCAGCAGCCGTCTTAGCGGGAGCACAGATACGCAGTATTTT. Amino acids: CASSRLSGSTDTQYF.

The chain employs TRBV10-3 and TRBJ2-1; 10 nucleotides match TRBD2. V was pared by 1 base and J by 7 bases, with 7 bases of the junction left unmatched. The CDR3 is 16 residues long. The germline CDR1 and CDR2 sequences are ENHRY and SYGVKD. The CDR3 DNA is TGTGCCATCAGTGAGTATGGTCCTAGCGGGAGAAATGAGCAGTTCTTC. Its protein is CAISEYGPSGRNEQFF.

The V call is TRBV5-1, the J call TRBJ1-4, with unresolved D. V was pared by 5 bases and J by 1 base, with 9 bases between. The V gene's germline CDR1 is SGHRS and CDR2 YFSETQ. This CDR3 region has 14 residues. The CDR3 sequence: CASRASGTNEKLFF. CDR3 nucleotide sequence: TGCGCCAGCAGAGCGTCCGGAACTAATGAAAAACTGTTTTTT.

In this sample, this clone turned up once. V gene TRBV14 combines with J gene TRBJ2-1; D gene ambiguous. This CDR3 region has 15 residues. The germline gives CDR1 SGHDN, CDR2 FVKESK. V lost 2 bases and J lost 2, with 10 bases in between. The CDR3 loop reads CASSQLGSAYNEQFF. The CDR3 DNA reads TGTGCCAGCAGCCAACTCGGGTCAGCCTACAATGAGCAGTTCTTC.

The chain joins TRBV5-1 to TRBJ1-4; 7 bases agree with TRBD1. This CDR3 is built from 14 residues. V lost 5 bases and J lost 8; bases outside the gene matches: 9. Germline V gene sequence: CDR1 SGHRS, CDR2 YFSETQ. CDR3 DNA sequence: TGCGCCAGCAGTAGAGACAGGGTGGGCGAAAAACTGTTTTTT. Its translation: CASSRDRVGEKLFF.

The CDR3 DNA follows: TGTGCCAGCAGCTTGTCTAGCGGGAGAAATACGCAGTATTTT. Amino acids: CASSLSSGRNTQYF. This rearrangement joins TRBV5-4 to TRBJ2-3; 10 bases align to TRBD2. This CDR3 comprises 14 residues. CDR1 and CDR2 (germline): SGHNT, YYREEE (reference sequence). V was pared by 1 base and J by 7 bases, with 3 bases of the junction left unmatched. The variable domain in full, with the rest retrieved from reference TRBV5-4 and TRBJ2-3, is ETGVTQSPTHLIKTRGQQVTLRCSSQSGHNTVSWYQQALGQGPQFIFQYYREEENGRGNFPPRFSGLQFPNYSSELNVNALELDDSALYLCASSLSSGRNTQYFGPGTRLTVL.

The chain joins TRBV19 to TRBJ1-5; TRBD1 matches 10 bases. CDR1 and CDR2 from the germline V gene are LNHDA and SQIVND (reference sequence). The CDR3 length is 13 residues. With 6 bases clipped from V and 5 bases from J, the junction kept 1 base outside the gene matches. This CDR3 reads CASSGTGDQPQHF. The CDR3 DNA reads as TGTGCCAGTAGCGGGACAGGGGATCAGCCCCAGCATTTT.

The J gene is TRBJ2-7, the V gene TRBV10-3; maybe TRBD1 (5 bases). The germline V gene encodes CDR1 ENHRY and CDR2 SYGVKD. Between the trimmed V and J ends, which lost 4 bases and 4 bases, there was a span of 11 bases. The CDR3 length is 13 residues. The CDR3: CAISAGHQYEQYF. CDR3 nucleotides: TGTGCCATCAGTGCAGGACATCAGTACGAGCAGTACTTC.

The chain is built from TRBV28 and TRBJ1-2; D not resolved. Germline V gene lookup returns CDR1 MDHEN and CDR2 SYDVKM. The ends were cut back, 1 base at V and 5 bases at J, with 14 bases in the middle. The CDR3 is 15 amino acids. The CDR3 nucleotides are TGTGCCAGCAGTTTATTAGCGGCTCCTCGGTATGGCTACACCTTC. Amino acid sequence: CASSLLAAPRYGYTF.